The 2 T cell receptor beta chains below all came from one sample that was sequenced in a study of cytomegalovirus exposure and HLA in healthy donors. Data came from immunoSEQ multiplex PCR; TCRdb stores just in-frame clones and leaves some out. Of about 110,000 clones in the sample, more than 70% are singletons; the top ten hold over 1.5%. Sequences were obtained from PBMCs. The receptors here all came from a woman in her late teens or twenties in good health and CMV-seronegative.

The rearrangement joins TRBV2 to TRBJ2-1; D might be TRBD2 (5 bases). CDR3 length: 14 residues. Trimming left V 4 bases short and J 6 bases short, with 13 bases between. CDR1 and CDR2 (germline): SNHLY, FYNNEI. The DNA of the CDR3 is TGTGCCAGCAGTGTTCTAACTAGAGTCAATGAGCAGTTCTTC. This codes for CASSVLTRVNEQFF. Drawing the rest from reference TRBV2 and TRBJ2-1, the complete variable domain is EPEVTQTPSHQVTQMGQEVILRCVPISNHLYFYWYRQILGQKVEFLVSFYNNEISEKSEIFDDQFSVERPDGSNFTLKIRSTKLEDSAMYFCASSVLTRVNEQFFGPGTRLTVL.

The table lists this clone with a count of one. The chain couples TRBV7-8 to TRBJ1-2; D perhaps matches TRBD1 (5 bases). CDR1 is SGHVS, CDR2 FQNEAQ, per germline. The length of the CDR3 is 15 residues. V was pared by 1 base and J by 3 bases, with 12 bases between. CDR3 sequence: CASSLVGARDYGYTF. CDR3 DNA sequence: TGTGCCAGCAGCTTAGTAGGCGCCAGGGACTATGGCTACACCTTC.